The 21 T cell receptor beta chains below all came from one sample that was sequenced in a study of blood T cell repertoires in COVID-19. Assay used: immunoSEQ multiplex PCR; TCRdb lists only in-frame clones, some missing. The profile shows some 70,000 clones, about 80% of them singletons. The sequenced sample consisted of peripheral blood. These TCRs come from a man aged 45 to 65 with COVID-19, enrolled during active disease.

The J gene is TRBJ1-2, the V gene TRBV25-1; D gene unclear. The CDR3 is made up of 12 amino acids. Trimming cost V 7 bases and J 7 bases, with 13 bases left between them. Germline loops: CDR1 MGHDK, CDR2 SYGVNS. CDR3 DNA sequence: TGTGCCAGCACAGGATCCAATATTGGCTACACCTTC. Its translation is CASTGSNIGYTF.

The gene calls are TRBV19 and TRBJ2-2; tentative D call: TRBD2 (6 bases). This CDR3 is 11 amino acids long. Germline CDR1 and CDR2: LNHDA and SQIVND (reference sequence). V was trimmed by 10 bases and J by 6 bases, leaving 9 bases between them. The CDR3 nucleotides are TGTGCCATCTGGGGGGCCGGGGAGCTGTTTTTT. Its translation: CAIWGAGELFF. Drawing the rest from reference TRBV19 and TRBJ2-2, the complete variable domain is DGGITQSPKYLFRKEGQNVTLSCEQNLNHDAMYWYRQDPGQGLRLIYYSQIVNDFQKGDIAEGYSVSREKKESFPLTVTSAQKNPTAFYLCAIWGAGELFFGEGSRLTVL.

The J gene is TRBJ2-2, the V gene TRBV9; 10 bases are shared with TRBD2. The V and J ends lost 4 bases and 5 bases, in that order; junction bases with no gene match: 5. The CDR3 has 15 amino acids. Germline V lookup: CDR1 SGDLS, CDR2 YYNGEE. CDR3 region: CASSSRTSGTGELFF. CDR3 DNA: TGTGCCAGCAGCTCGAGGACTAGCGGAACCGGGGAGCTGTTTTTT.

The chain couples TRBV27 to TRBJ1-1; no clear D gene. V gave up 5 bases and J gave up 11 bases, with 21 bases separating them. This CDR3 contains 14 residues. CDR1 is MNHEY and CDR2 is SMNVEV in the germline V gene (reference sequence). CDR3 sequence (DNA): TGTGCCAGCAGTCCGGCAGACATAACGGGGAACGCTTTCTTT. Translation: CASSPADITGNAFF.

CDR3 bases: TGTGCCAGCAGTGAATCTGGGTCAGGGGTTCCGGGTGAGCAGTTCTTC. Its protein is CASSESGSGVPGEQFF. The chain employs TRBV2 and TRBJ2-1; maybe TRBD1 (6 bases). The CDR3 runs 16 residues. The germline gives CDR1 SNHLY, CDR2 FYNNEI. V lost 2 bases, J lost 9 bases, and 20 bases lay in between.

The genes are TRBV12-5 and TRBJ2-7, with D possibly matching TRBD2 (5 bases). The CDR3 has 18 residues. The V gene's germline CDR1 is LGHNT and CDR2 FRNRAP. V lost 7 bases, J lost 5 bases, and 30 bases lay in between. This CDR3 is CASATGSDGILASHEQYF. CDR3 sequence (DNA): TGTGCTAGTGCCACCGGGTCGGACGGGATCCTAGCTTCCCACGAGCAGTACTTC. The whole variable domain, filled in from reference TRBV12-5 and TRBJ2-7, reads DARVTQTPRHKVTEMGQEVTMRCQPILGHNTVFWYRQTMMQGLELLAYFRNRAPLDDSGMPKDRFSAEMPDATLATLKIQPSEPRDSAVYFCASATGSDGILASHEQYFGPGTRLTVT.

This clone has just one count. The chain recombines TRBV6-5 with TRBJ2-5; D perhaps matches TRBD1 (7 bases). Germline V gene lookup returns CDR1 MNHEY and CDR2 SVGAGI. This CDR3 is built from 14 residues. V was cut by 2 bases and J by 5 bases, with 12 bases left in between. The CDR3: CASSYQGEVETQYF. The CDR3 region has the DNA TGTGCCAGCAGTTACCAGGGGGAGGTGGAGACCCAGTACTTC.

The V and J genes are TRBV18 and TRBJ1-2, with D unresolved. The V end lost 2 bases, the J end lost 5 bases, and 12 bases lay between the germline ends. Germline V gene sequence: CDR1 KGHSH, CDR2 LQKENI. The CDR3 runs 14 residues. The CDR3 DNA sequence: TGTGCCAGCTCACCAAGTAGCGAAACGTATGGCTACACCTTC. Its translation is CASSPSSETYGYTF.

This chain connects TRBV18 to TRBJ1-2; D is undetermined. Germline CDR1 is KGHSH and CDR2 is LQKENI. The CDR3 sequence is 13 residues long. V was pared by 1 base and J by 6 bases, with 9 bases between. CDR3 in amino acids: CASSPRGRDGYTF. DNA of the CDR3: TGTGCCAGCTCACCACGAGGGCGAGATGGCTACACCTTC.

The genes are TRBV11-2 and TRBJ2-3; D is undetermined. Germline-derived CDR1 and CDR2 are SGHAT and FQNNGV. V lost 1 base, J lost 0 bases, and 8 bases lay in between. The CDR3 is 15 amino acids. The CDR3 DNA is TGTGCCAGCAGCTTAGGCGGCGCTAGCACAGATACGCAGTATTTT. Amino acid sequence: CASSLGGASTDTQYF.

The chain links TRBV9 to TRBJ1-2, with D unresolved. Trimming left V 4 bases short and J 4 bases short, with 14 bases between. This CDR3 comprises 14 residues. Germline CDR1 is SGDLS and CDR2 is YYNGEE. Here the CDR3 DNA reads TGTGCCAGCAGCATGGAGACGGTAGGCTATGGCTACACCTTC. Its translation: CASSMETVGYGYTF.

This clone was observed a single time. The rearrangement links TRBV25-1 to TRBJ2-7, with D unresolved. From germline, CDR1 is MGHDK and CDR2 SYGVNS. V dropped 4 bases and J dropped 4 bases, with 20 bases sitting between them. The CDR3 loop spans 16 amino acids. The chain's CDR3 is CASSGEHEVSRYEQYF. CDR3 bases: TGTGCCAGCAGTGGAGAACATGAGGTTTCGAGGTACGAGCAGTACTTC.

The chain recombines TRBV9 with TRBJ2-7; 8 bases agree with TRBD1. The ends lost 4 bases at V and 2 bases at J; junction bases unmatched: 5. The CDR3 consists of 14 residues. Germline V gene lookup returns CDR1 SGDLS and CDR2 YYNGEE. CDR3 DNA: TGTGCCAGCAGCCCCCGGACAGGGACCTACGAGCAGTACTTC. Translated: CASSPRTGTYEQYF.

V is TRBV13 and J is TRBJ1-6; 8 bases line up with TRBD1. The CDR3 is 20 amino acids. The V segment lost 0 bases and the J segment 0 bases; nucleotides outside the gene matches: 10. Germline CDR1 is PRHDT and CDR2 is FYEKMQ (reference sequence). CDR3: CASSLGETGVKSSYNSPLHF. CDR3 bases: TGTGCCAGCAGCTTAGGCGAGACAGGGGTAAAAAGCTCCTATAATTCACCCCTCCACTTT.

The chain uses TRBV4-3 and TRBJ2-6; D gene unclear. Trimming shortened V by 4 bases and J by 1 base, and 14 bases separated the two germline ends. The CDR3 sequence is 17 residues long. CDR1 is LGHNA and CDR2 is YSLEER in the germline V gene. Here the CDR3 DNA reads TGCGCCAGCAGCCCATCCCATTATCTATCTGGGGCCAACGTCCTGACTTTC. Its translation is CASSPSHYLSGANVLTF.

The chain combines TRBV6-5 with TRBJ1-3, with a weak D call TRBD1 (5 bases). The length of the CDR3 is 15 residues. The V and J ends lost 5 bases and 0 bases respectively, with 11 bases between them. Per the germline V gene, CDR1 is MNHEY and CDR2 is SVGAGI. The CDR3, as DNA: TGTGCCAGCAGTCTCCACCAGGGCTCTGGAAACACCATATATTTT. Translated, it gives CASSLHQGSGNTIYF.

The count of this clone is one. This chain connects TRBV30 to TRBJ2-1; TRBD1 agrees at 9 bases. Per the germline V gene, CDR1 is GTSNPN and CDR2 is SVGIG (reference sequence). This CDR3 comprises 15 residues. Germline trimming cut 1 base from V and 4 bases from J; bases unmatched to any gene: 5. This CDR3 is CAWSAPGQGYNEQFF. CDR3 bases: TGTGCCTGGAGTGCCCCGGGACAGGGATACAATGAGCAGTTCTTC. Using reference TRBV30 and TRBJ2-1 for the parts outside the CDR3, the full variable domain is SQTIHQWPATLVQPVGSPLSLECTVEGTSNPNLYWYRQAAGRGLQLLFYSVGIGQISSEVPQNLSASRPQDRQFILSSKKLLLSDSGFYLCAWSAPGQGYNEQFFGPGTRLTVL.

The V and J genes are TRBV6-5 and TRBJ2-3; D ambiguous. Between the trimmed V and J ends, which lost 6 bases and 4 bases, there was a span of 17 bases. Germline loops: CDR1 MNHEY, CDR2 SVGAGI. The CDR3 length is 15 residues. This CDR3 is CASSLSPFQADTQYF. DNA for the CDR3: TGTGCCAGCAGCCTTTCCCCCTTTCAGGCAGATACGCAGTATTTT.

The CDR3 DNA is TGTGCCAGCAGCACTCACAGGGCCGGGGCCAACGTCCTGACTTTC. Protein product: CASSTHRAGANVLTF. This sequence joins TRBV7-9 and TRBJ2-6, with D possibly being TRBD1 (6 bases). CDR3 length: 15 amino acids. CDR1 is SEHNR, CDR2 FQNEAQ, per germline (reference sequence). Between the trimmed V and J ends, which lost 5 bases and 4 bases, there was a span of 12 bases.

The chain carries TRBV3-1 (or the pseudogene TRBV3-2) and TRBJ2-5; unclear D gene. V was pared by 4 bases and J by 3 bases, with 12 bases between. The CDR3 runs 14 residues. Germline V gene lookup returns CDR1 LGHDT and CDR2 YNNKEL (reference sequence). CDR3 DNA sequence: TGTGCCAGCAGCCCCTGGCAGCAGGAAGAGACCCAGTACTTC. Amino acid sequence: CASSPWQQEETQYF.

The chain combines TRBV4-3 with TRBJ2-2; 16 nucleotides align to TRBD2. CDR1 is LGHNA, CDR2 YSLEER, per germline. CDR3 size: 20 residues. The J segment lost 0 bases and the V segment lost 0 bases, leaving 4 bases of the junction unmatched. Here the CDR3 reads CASSQDSGLAGGANTGELFF. The CDR3 DNA follows: TGCGCCAGCAGCCAAGATTCGGGACTAGCGGGGGGGGCGAACACCGGGGAGCTGTTTTTT.